This TCR beta chain was identified in a study of tumor-infiltrating lymphocytes in glioblastoma multiforme. TCRB libraries came from RNA via three nested multiplex PCR rounds. TCRdb re-derived calls from the multiplex PCR reads in MiXCR, one entry per CDR3 protein. The sample carries 13,000 to 15,000 distinct CDR3 sequences, 65% to 80% recorded once. Sequenced input: brain tumor tissue. This clonotype was sampled from a male donor with glioblastoma.

The CDR3: CSVAGLNNQPQHF. The CDR3, as DNA: TGCAGCGTTGCTGGACTCAACAATCAGCCCCAGCATTTT. The rearrangement joins TRBV29-1 to TRBJ1-5; D is undetermined. V was clipped by 4 bases and J by 3 bases, with 10 bases between them. This CDR3 is 13 amino acids long. In germline, CDR1 is SQVTM, CDR2 ANQGSEA.